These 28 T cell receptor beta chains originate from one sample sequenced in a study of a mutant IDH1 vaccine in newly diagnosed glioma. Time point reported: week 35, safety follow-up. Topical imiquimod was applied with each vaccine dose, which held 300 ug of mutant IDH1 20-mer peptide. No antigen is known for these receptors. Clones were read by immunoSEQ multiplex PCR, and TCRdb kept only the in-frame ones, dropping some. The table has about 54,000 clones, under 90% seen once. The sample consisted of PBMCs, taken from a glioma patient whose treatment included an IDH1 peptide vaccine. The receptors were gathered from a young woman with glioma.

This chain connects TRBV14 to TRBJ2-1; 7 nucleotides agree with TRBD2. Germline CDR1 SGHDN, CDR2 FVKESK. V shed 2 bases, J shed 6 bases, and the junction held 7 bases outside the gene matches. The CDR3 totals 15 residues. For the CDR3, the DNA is TGTGCCAGCAGCCAACCTCCGGGACTACTCAATGAGCAGTTCTTC. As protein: CASSQPPGLLNEQFF.

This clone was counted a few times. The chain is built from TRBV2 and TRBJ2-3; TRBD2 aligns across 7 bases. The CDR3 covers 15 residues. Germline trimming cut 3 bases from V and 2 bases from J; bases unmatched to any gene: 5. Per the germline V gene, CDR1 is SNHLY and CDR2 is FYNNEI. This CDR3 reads CASSDGAGDTDTQYF. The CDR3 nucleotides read TGTGCCAGCAGTGACGGCGCGGGGGACACAGATACGCAGTATTTT.

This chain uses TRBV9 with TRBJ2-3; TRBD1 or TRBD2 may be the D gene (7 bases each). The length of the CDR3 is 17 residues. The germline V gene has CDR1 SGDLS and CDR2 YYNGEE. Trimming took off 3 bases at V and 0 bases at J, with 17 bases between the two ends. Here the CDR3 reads CASSENQGGPSTDTQYF. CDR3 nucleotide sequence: TGTGCCAGCAGCGAGAATCAGGGGGGGCCTAGCACAGATACGCAGTATTTT. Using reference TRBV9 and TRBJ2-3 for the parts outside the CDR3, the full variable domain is DSGVTQTPKHLITATGQRVTLRCSPRSGDLSVYWYQQSLDQGLQFLIQYYNGEERAKGNILERFSAQQFPDLHSELNLSSLELGDSALYFCASSENQGGPSTDTQYFGPGTRLTVL.

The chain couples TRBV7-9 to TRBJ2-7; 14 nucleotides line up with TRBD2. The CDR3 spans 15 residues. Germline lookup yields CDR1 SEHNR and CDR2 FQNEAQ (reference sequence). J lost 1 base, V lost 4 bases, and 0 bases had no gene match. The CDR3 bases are TGTGCCAGCAGCTGGACTAGCGGGGGGTCCTACGAGCAGTACTTC. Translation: CASSWTSGGSYEQYF.

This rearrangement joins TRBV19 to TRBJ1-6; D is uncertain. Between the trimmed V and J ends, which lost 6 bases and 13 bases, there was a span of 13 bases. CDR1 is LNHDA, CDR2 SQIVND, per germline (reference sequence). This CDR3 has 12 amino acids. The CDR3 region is CASSPDRSPLHF. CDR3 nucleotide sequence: TGTGCCAGTAGCCCCGACCGGAGCCCCCTCCACTTT.

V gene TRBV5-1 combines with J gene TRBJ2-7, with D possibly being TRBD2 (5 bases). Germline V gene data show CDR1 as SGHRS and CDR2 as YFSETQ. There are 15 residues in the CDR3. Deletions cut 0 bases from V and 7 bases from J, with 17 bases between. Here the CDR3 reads CASSLESTRTGEQYF. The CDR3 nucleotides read TGCGCCAGCAGCTTGGAATCGACCAGGACGGGAGAGCAGTACTTC.

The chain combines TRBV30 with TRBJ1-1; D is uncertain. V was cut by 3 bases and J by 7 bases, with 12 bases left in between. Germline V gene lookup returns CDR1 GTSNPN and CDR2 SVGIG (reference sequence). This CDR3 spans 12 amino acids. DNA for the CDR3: TGTGCCTGGAGCGCCGGACTCGGTGAAGCTTTCTTT. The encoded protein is CAWSAGLGEAFF.

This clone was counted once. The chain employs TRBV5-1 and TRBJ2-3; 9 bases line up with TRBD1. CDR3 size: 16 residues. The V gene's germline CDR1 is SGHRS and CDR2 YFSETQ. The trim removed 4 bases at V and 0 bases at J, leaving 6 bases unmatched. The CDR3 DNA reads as TGCGCCAGCAGCACCACAGGGGGCTCTAGCACAGATACGCAGTATTTT. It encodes CASSTTGGSSTDTQYF.

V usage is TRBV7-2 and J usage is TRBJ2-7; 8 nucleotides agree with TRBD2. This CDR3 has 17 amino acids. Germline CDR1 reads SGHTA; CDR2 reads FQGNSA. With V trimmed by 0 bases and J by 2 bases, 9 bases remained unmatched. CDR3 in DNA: TGTGCCAGCAGCTTAGCAAGGCTAGCGGGCCCTGCCTACGAGCAGTACTTC. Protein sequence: CASSLARLAGPAYEQYF. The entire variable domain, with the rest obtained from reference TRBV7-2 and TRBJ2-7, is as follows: GAGVSQSPSNKVTEKGKDVELRCDPISGHTALYWYRQSLGQGLEFLIYFQGNSAPDKSGLPSDRFSAERTGGSVSTLTIQRTQQEDSAVYLCASSLARLAGPAYEQYFGPGTRLTVT.

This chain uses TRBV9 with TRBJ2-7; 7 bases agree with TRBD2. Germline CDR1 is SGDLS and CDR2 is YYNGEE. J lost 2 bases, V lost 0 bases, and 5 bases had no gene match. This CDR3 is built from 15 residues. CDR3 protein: CASSVGGGKTYEQYF. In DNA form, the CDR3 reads TGTGCCAGCAGCGTAGGGGGAGGGAAGACCTACGAGCAGTACTTC. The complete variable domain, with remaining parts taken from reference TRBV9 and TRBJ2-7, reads DSGVTQTPKHLITATGQRVTLRCSPRSGDLSVYWYQQSLDQGLQFLIQYYNGEERAKGNILERFSAQQFPDLHSELNLSSLELGDSALYFCASSVGGGKTYEQYFGPGTRLTVT.

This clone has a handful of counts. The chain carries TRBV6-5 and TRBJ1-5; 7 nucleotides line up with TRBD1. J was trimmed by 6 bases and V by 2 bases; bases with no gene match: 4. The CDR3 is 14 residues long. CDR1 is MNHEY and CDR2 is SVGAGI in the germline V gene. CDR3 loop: CASSYGRGGQPQHF. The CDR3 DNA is TGTGCCAGCAGTTACGGCAGGGGGGGTCAGCCCCAGCATTTT.

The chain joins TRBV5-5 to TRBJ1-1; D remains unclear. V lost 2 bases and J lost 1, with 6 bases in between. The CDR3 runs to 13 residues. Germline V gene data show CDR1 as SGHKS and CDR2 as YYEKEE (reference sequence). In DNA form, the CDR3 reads TGTGCCAGCAGCTTAAAGGGGAACACTGAAGCTTTCTTT. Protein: CASSLKGNTEAFF.

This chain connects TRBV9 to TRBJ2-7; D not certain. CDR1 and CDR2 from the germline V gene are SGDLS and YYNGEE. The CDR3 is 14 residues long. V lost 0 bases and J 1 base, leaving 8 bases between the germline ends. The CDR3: CASSVEARSYEQYF. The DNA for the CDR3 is TGTGCCAGCAGCGTAGAGGCCAGATCCTACGAGCAGTACTTC.

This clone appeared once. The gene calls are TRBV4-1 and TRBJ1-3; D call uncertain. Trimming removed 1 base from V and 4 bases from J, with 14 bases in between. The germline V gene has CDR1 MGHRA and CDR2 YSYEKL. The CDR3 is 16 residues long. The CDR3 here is CASSQAHVSSGNTIYF. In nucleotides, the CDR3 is TGCGCCAGCAGCCAAGCGCACGTCTCGTCCGGAAACACCATATATTTT.

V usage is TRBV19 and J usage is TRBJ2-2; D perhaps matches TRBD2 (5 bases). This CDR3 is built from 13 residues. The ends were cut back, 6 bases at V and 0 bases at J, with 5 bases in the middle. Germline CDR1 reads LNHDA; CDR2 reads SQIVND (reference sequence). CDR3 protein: CASSGANTGELFF. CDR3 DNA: TGTGCCAGTAGCGGGGCGAACACCGGGGAGCTGTTTTTT. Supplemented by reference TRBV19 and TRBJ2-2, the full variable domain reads DGGITQSPKYLFRKEGQNVTLSCEQNLNHDAMYWYRQDPGQGLRLIYYSQIVNDFQKGDIAEGYSVSREKKESFPLTVTSAQKNPTAFYLCASSGANTGELFFGEGSRLTVL.

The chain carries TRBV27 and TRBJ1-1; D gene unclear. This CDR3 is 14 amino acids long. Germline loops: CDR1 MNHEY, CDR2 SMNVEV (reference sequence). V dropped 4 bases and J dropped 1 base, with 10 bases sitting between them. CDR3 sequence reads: CASSWWGANTEAFF. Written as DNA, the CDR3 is TGTGCCAGCAGTTGGTGGGGTGCGAACACTGAAGCTTTCTTT.

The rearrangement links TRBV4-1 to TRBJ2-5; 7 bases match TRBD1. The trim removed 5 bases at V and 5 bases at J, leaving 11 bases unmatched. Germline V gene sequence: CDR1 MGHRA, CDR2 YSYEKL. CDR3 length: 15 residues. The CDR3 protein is CASSNSQGVRETQYF. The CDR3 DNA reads TGCGCCAGCAGCAACAGTCAGGGGGTGCGGGAGACCCAGTACTTC.

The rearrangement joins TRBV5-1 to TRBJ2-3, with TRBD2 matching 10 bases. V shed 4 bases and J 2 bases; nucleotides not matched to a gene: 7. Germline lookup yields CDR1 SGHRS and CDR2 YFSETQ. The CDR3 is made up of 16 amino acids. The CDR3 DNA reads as TGCGCCAGCAGCACCTCCGGACTAGCGGCCACAGATACGCAGTATTTT. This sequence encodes CASSTSGLAATDTQYF. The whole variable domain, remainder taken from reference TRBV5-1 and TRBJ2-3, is KAGVTQTPRYLIKTRGQQVTLSCSPISGHRSVSWYQQTPGQGLQFLFEYFSETQRNKGNFPGRFSGRQFSNSRSEMNVSTLELGDSALYLCASSTSGLAATDTQYFGPGTRLTVL.

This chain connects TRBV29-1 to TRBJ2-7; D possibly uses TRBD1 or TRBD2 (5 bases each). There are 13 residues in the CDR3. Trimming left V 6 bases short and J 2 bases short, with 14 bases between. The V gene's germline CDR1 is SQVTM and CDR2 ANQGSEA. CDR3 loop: CSVNRDGAYEQYF. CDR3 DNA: TGCAGCGTGAACCGGGACGGAGCCTACGAGCAGTACTTC.

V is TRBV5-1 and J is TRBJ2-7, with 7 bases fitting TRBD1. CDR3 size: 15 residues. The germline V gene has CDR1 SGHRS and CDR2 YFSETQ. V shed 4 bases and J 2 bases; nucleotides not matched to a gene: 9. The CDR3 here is CASSTQGVRAYEQYF. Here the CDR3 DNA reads TGCGCCAGCAGCACGCAGGGGGTAAGGGCCTACGAGCAGTACTTC.

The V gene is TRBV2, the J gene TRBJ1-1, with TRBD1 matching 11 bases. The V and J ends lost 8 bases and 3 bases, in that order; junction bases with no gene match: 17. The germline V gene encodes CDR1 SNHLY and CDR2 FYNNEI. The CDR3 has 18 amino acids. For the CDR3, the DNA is TGTGCCAGCTCCCCCAGCCTGGGGACAGGGGGTGTATACACTGAAGCTTTCTTT. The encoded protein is CASSPSLGTGGVYTEAFF.

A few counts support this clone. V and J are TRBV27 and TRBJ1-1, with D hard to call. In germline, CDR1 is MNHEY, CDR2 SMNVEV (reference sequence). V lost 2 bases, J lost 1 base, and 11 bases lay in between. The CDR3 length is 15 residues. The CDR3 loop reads CASSLGRTRNTEAFF. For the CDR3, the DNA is TGTGCCAGCAGTTTAGGACGGACGAGGAACACTGAAGCTTTCTTT.

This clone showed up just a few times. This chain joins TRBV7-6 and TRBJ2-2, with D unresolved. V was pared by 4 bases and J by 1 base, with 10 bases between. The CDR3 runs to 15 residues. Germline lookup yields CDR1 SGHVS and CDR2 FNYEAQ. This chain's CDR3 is CASSSQVVNTGELFF. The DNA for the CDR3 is TGTGCCAGCAGCTCTCAGGTCGTGAACACCGGGGAGCTGTTTTTT. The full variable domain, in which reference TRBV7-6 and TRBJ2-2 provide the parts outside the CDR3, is GAGVSQSPRYKVTKRGQDVALRCDPISGHVSLYWYRQALGQGPEFLTYFNYEAQQDKSGLPNDRFSAERPEGSISTLTIQRTEQRDSAMYRCASSSQVVNTGELFFGEGSRLTVL.

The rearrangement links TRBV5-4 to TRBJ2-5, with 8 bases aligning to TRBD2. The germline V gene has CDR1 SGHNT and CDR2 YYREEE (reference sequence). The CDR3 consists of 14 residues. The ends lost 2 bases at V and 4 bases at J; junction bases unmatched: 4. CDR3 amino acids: CASSFGGAGETQYF. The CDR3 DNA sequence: TGTGCCAGCAGCTTCGGGGGGGCCGGAGAGACCCAGTACTTC.

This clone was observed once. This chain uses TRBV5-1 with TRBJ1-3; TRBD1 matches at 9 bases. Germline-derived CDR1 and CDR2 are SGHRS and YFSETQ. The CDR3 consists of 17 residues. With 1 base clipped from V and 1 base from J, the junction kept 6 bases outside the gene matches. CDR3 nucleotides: TGCGCCAGCAGCTTGCTTACAGGGGGCCGGTCTGGAAACACCATATATTTT. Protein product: CASSLLTGGRSGNTIYF. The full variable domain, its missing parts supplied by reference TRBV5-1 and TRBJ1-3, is KAGVTQTPRYLIKTRGQQVTLSCSPISGHRSVSWYQQTPGQGLQFLFEYFSETQRNKGNFPGRFSGRQFSNSRSEMNVSTLELGDSALYLCASSLLTGGRSGNTIYFGEGSWLTVV.

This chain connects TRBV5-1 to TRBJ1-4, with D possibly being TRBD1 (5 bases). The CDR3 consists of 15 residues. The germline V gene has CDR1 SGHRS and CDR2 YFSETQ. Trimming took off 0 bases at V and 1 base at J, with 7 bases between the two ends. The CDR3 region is CASSLGQQTNEKLFF. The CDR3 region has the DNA TGCGCCAGCAGCTTGGGACAGCAAACTAATGAAAAACTGTTTTTT. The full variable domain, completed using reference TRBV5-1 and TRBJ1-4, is KAGVTQTPRYLIKTRGQQVTLSCSPISGHRSVSWYQQTPGQGLQFLFEYFSETQRNKGNFPGRFSGRQFSNSRSEMNVSTLELGDSALYLCASSLGQQTNEKLFFGSGTQLSVL.

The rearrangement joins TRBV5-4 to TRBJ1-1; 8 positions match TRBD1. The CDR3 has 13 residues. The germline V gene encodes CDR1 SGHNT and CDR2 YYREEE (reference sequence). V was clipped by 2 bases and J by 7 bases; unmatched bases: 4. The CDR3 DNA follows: TGTGCCAGCAGCTTAAGGGGACAGGATGAAGCTTTCTTT. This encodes CASSLRGQDEAFF.

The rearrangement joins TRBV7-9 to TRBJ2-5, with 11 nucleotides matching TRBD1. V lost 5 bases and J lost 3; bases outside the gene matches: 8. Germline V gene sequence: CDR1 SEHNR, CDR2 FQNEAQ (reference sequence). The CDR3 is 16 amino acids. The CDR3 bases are TGTGCCAGCAGCGAGTGGACAGGGGGCGAAGAAGAGACCCAGTACTTC. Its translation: CASSEWTGGEEETQYF.